This T cell receptor beta chain stems from a study of spatial heterogeneity in lung cancer. Study findings and constraints: Blood carried ubiquitous expanded tumor TCRs more at resection than follow-up.

This CDR3 spans 14 amino acids. CDR1 and CDR2 from the germline V gene are SEHNR and FQNEAQ (reference sequence). The germline V and J ends were trimmed by 6 bases and 10 bases, with 16 bases remaining between them. Time point described: sample taken at primary tumor resection. Whole RNA, which was extracted from tumor, nontumor lung tissue or frozen PBMC, was sequenced without any cell sorting. The donor population consisted of approximately 70 patients with untreated, early-stage non-small cell lung cancer. MiXCR was run by TCRdb on the 5' RACE reads, yielding one entry per CDR3 protein. The repertoire consists of about 95,000 distinct CDR3 sequences, with roughly 9.5% occurring once and the leading ten covering 6% to 7.5%. Of note for this clonotype: Its antigen is unknown.

The sample in question was PBMCs, obtained at surgery. This sequence originates from a male donor with early-stage non-small cell lung cancer. The chain employs TRBV7-9 and TRBJ1-6; D gene uncertain. The CDR3 sequence: CASRPLAGSSPLHF. In DNA, the CDR3 is TGTGCCAGCAGACCCTTGGCGGGGAGCTCACCCCTCCACTTT. The full variable domain, in which reference TRBV7-9 and TRBJ1-6 provide the parts outside the CDR3, is DTGVSQNPRHKITKRGQNVTFRCDPISEHNRLYWYRQTLGQGPEFLTYFQNEAQLEKSRLLSDRFSAERPKGSFSTLEIQRTEQGDSAMYLCASRPLAGSSPLHFGNGTRLTVT.